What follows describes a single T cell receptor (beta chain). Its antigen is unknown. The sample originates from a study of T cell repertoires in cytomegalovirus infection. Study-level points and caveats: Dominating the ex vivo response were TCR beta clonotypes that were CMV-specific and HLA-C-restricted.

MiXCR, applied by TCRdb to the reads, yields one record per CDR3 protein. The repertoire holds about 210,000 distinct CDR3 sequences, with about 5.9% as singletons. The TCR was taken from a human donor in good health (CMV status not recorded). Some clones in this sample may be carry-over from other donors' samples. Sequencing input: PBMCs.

The DNA for the CDR3 is TGCAGCGTTGGGGCCCTGGTGCAAGAGACCCAGTACTTC. This translates into CSVGALVQETQYF. The chain joins TRBV29-1 to TRBJ2-5, with D uncertain. Between the trimmed V and J ends, which lost 4 bases and 2 bases, there was a span of 11 bases. Looked up from germline, CDR1 is SQVTM and CDR2 is ANQGSEA. CDR3 length: 13 residues.